The following is a T cell receptor (beta chain) sequence with its context. This clonotype was seen more than once but under ten times. The antigen it recognizes is unknown. Per-base qualities were not stored, and no clone one base away is much larger. The data belong to a study of T cells in Graves' hyperthyroidism and ophthalmopathy (dated by TCRdb to the late 2010s). Regarding the study in general: Peripheral blood samples were taken at initial diagnosis, before any treatment was given. TCR V-J signatures able to tell the groups apart were searched for in a discovery cohort of about a hundred patients, of whom under 45 had Graves' ophthalmopathy and 55 to 65 had stable Graves' hyperthyroidism. An independent validation cohort of fewer than 20 hyperthyroidism patients and approximately 15 patients who later progressed to ophthalmopathy tested prospective prediction of ophthalmopathy. The roughly 91 discovery patients were randomly divided into training and test sets at a 7:3 ratio. The study also compared thyroid tissue and blood T-cell repertoires from more than 5 Graves' hyperthyroidism patients. Following sampling, methimazole starting at 30 mg daily was given to hyperthyroidism patients, and high-dose intravenous methylprednisolone was given to ophthalmopathy patients. The paper reports TCR Vbeta CDR3 sequencing of 135 peripheral blood samples: some 44 ophthalmopathy, under 85 hyperthyroidism and 17 progressor patients. Findings and caveats that apply to the study as a whole: A 13 V-J signature model separated ophthalmopathy from stable hyperthyroidism, with around 90% sensitivity and 81.08% specificity in cross-validation and 80%/75% in testing. Sample size was not statistically predetermined, and blinding of investigators to group allocation was not performed. Most expanded thyroid clonotypes (frequency above 0.001) were also detected in blood, suggesting blood repertoires may reflect thyroid immune responses. In validation, the model predicted progression to ophthalmopathy a median of roughly 6.2 months before onset, with about 70% sensitivity and roughly 72% specificity.

Ophthalmopathy patients had moderately to severely active disease, Clinical Activity Score of at least 3, NOSPECS grade of at least 4, and duration under 3 months. Patients with uncontrolled infections, other autoimmune diseases, pregnancy or lactation were excluded. Diagnoses were established on the basis of clinical symptoms, serum thyroxine and TRAb, thyroid ultrasound, and orbital computed tomography. PBMCs were separated from under 11 ml of fresh peripheral blood using Ficoll-Paque density gradient centrifugation. Total RNA was extracted with Trizol reagent, and quality was checked on an Agilent 2100 Bioanalyzer. From cysteine to phenylalanine, the CDR3 is 15 amino acids long. The read is trimmed to its CDR3 DNA, 45 bases read in frame from base 1. At the junction V is shortened by 1 base and J by 2 bases, with 12 bases in between. The germline V gene encodes CDR1 SGHRS and CDR2 YFSETQ. The TCR beta CDR3 regions were amplified from RNA transcripts. The TCR CDR3 was subjected to a first round of RT-PCR using the HTBI primer set and the Qiagen OneStep RT-PCR kit. A second multiplex PCR round built the libraries, followed by size selection and purification. Sequencing of the libraries was done on an Illumina HiSeq2000 using paired-end 100 bp reads. Under the source paper's analysis protocol: SOAPnuke was used to process the raw data, removing reads that contained adapters or uncalled bases, had a mean Phred below 15, or lacked an exact match to the constant primer or identifier. High-quality paired reads were merged with COPE v1.2.5, and unique nucleotide sequences were defined as clonotypes. Clonotypes were aligned to IMGT TRBV, TRBD and TRBJ reference segments using MiTCR v1.1. The analysis included only V-J combinations with a frequency above 0.0001, which together covered roughly 99% of the repertoires. A TCS score was defined as the ratio between F50 (clonal expansion) and ExV (chaos), using BLOSUM62-based TCRdist between CDR3 peptides within each V-J. Welch's t-statistics and random forest reduced roughly 500 V-J features to under 15, which were used in a naive Bayes classifier (R e1071). TCRdb reprocessing: public reads trimmed at Q25 with fastp, clones called with MiXCR, in-frame beta chains kept. For every CDR3 protein sequence, its rows merge into one entry that carries the most common genes and DNA. TCRdb, not the original authors, processed these V and J calls. The sample data list about 600,000 distinct CDR3 sequences, and more than 13% of these were observed just once. Approximately 6.4% of the sample comes from the top ten.

This chain is built from TRBV5-1 and TRBJ2-5, and possibly TRBD1, on 6 matching bases. The TCR originated in a woman younger than 35 with Graves' ophthalmopathy. Sequencing was carried out using blood. The CDR3 reads CASSLQGLVQETQYF. The nucleotide sequence reads as follows: TGCGCCAGCAGCTTGCAGGGGCTGGTACAAGAGACCCAGTACTTC.